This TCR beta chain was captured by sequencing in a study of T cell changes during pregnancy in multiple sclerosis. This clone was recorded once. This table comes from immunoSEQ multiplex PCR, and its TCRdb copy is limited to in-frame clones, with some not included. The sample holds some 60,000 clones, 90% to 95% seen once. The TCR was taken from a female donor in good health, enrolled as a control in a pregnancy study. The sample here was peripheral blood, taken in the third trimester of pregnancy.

The CDR3 sequence: CASSLAEQGVMNTEAFF. For the CDR3, the DNA is TGTGCCAGCAGCTTGGCAGAGCAGGGGGTGATGAACACTGAAGCTTTCTTT. This chain links TRBV11-3 with TRBJ1-1; 7 nucleotides align to TRBD1. CDR1 is SGHNT and CDR2 is YENEEA in the germline V gene. Trimming at V came to 3 bases and at J to 0 bases, leaving 10 bases not matched to a gene. The CDR3 has 17 residues.